The sample holds many counts of the clone carrying this T cell receptor beta chain. What it recognizes is unknown. TCRdb called the 5' RACE reads again in MiXCR, with one record for every CDR3 protein. The sample lists 150,000 or so distinct CDR3 sequences; approximately 4% were seen once. Healthy Caucasians alone served as donors. This sample stems from a study of identical twins. Broader study findings: Reduced insertions were recorded for abundant cord blood beta clonotypes, with no such pattern in memory repertoires. Zero-insertion analyses could be partly confounded by invariant MAIT and iNKT cells. Less excess twin sharing appeared in beta out-of-frame sequences.

The V gene end was trimmed by 2 bases and the J gene end by 4 bases; junction bases not matched to a gene: 2. The CDR3 consists of 13 residues. Per the germline V gene, CDR1 is SGHRS and CDR2 is YFSETQ. The clonotype originates from a man between 18 and 35 years old in good health. This sequence joins TRBV5-1 and TRBJ2-5; 7 positions agree with TRBD1. Sequenced material: memory T cells sorted from blood. CDR3 sequence: CASSFDRAETQYF. DNA for the CDR3: TGCGCCAGCAGCTTTGACAGGGCAGAGACCCAGTACTTC.